This T cell receptor (beta chain) was sequenced during a study of T cells in Graves' hyperthyroidism and ophthalmopathy. Germline V gives CDR1 SGHTA, CDR2 FQGNSA. The length of the CDR3 is 13 residues. The trim removed 3 bases at V and 4 bases at J, leaving 2 bases unmatched. Findings of the study overall: A 13 V-J signature model discriminated ophthalmopathy versus stable hyperthyroidism.

Hyperthyroidism, newly diagnosed and lasting under 2 months, affected patients aged 18 to 65. Amplified TCR beta CDR3 regions came from RNA transcripts. During a first-round RT-PCR of the TCR CDR3, the HTBI primer set was used. TCRdb redid the calling of the multiplex PCR reads with MiXCR, one entry per CDR3 protein. The sample has about 46,000 distinct CDR3 sequences, roughly 49% seen once. This clonotype was counted only a few times. Antigen specificity is unknown. Source material: peripheral blood or thyroid tissue (not recorded which). The chain combines TRBV7-2 with TRBJ1-1; 7 positions match TRBD1. The sequence derives from a woman aged 45-65 years with Graves' hyperthyroidism. The CDR3 here is CASSFTGATEAFF. The DNA of the CDR3 is TGTGCCAGCAGCTTTACAGGGGCCACTGAAGCTTTCTTT.